Below, one TCR beta chain is given with its context. This CDR3 is 16 amino acids long. Losses at the gene ends were 5 bases for V and 1 base for J; bases not matched to a gene: 8. This specimen comes from a study of T cell changes during pregnancy in multiple sclerosis. TCRdb's copy holds only in-frame clones and misses some; the assay was immunoSEQ multiplex PCR. The table has some 80,000 clones, approximately 95% seen once. Sequenced material: CD4+ T cells from peripheral blood mononuclear cells, taken after pregnancy. The chain has TRBV6-7 and TRBJ2-1, with 7 bases aligning to TRBD1. TRBV6-7 qualifies as an ORF whose function is uncertain. The source is a female donor with multiple sclerosis, enrolled in a pregnancy study. The CDR3 DNA is TGTGCCAGCAGTCACCGGGACAGCCTATCCTACAATGAGCAGTTCTTC. Translation gives CASSHRDSLSYNEQFF.